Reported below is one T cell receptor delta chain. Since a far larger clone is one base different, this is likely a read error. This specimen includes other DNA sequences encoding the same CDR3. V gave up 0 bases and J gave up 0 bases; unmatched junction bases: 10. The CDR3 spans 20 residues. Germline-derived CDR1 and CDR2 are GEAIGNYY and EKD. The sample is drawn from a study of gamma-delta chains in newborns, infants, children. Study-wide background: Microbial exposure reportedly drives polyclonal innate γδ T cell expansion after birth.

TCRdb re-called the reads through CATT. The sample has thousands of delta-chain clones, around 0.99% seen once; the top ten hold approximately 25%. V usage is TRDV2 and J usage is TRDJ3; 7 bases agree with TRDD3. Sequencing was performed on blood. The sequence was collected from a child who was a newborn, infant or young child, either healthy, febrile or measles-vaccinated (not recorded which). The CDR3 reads CACDTVEGYLSSWDTRQMFF. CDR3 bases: TGTGCCTGTGACACCGTTGAGGGATACTTGAGCTCCTGGGACACCCGACAGATGTTTTTC.